The next 13 T cell receptor beta chains were all read from a single sample in a study of cytomegalovirus exposure and HLA in healthy donors (dated by TCRdb to 2017 to 2019). Library method: the immunoSEQ multiplex PCR assay. This is the immuneACCESS table as TCRdb keeps it, with only in-frame sequences that have V and J called. A part of the clones is gone; compared with another copy, unresolved V genes explain less than half, and the rest is unexplained. The sample table lists about 78,000 clones, roughly 95% of them with a count of one. 1.6% of the sample is taken by the ten largest. Sequencing was performed on PBMCs. Source of these receptors: a man aged 18-30 years in good health and CMV-seropositive.

The rearrangement links TRBV27 to TRBJ2-7; a weak D match, TRBD2 (5 bases). There are 15 residues in the CDR3. The germline V gene has CDR1 MNHEY and CDR2 SMNVEV (reference sequence). V gave up 0 bases and J gave up 6 bases, with 15 bases separating them. The DNA for the CDR3 is TGTGCCAGCAGTTTATCCAACCCGCCAGCGGCCGAGCAGTACTTC. As protein: CASSLSNPPAAEQYF.

The V gene is TRBV4-1, the J gene TRBJ2-1, with 10 bases matching TRBD1. CDR3 length: 16 residues. Trimming removed 7 bases from V and 5 bases from J; junction bases left unmatched: 11. The V gene's germline CDR1 is MGHRA and CDR2 YSYEKL. CDR3 residues: CASTNRQGAVDNEQFF. CDR3 bases: TGCGCCAGCACCAATAGACAGGGGGCGGTTGACAATGAGCAGTTCTTC.

This chain uses TRBV5-1 with TRBJ2-3; 8 bases match TRBD2. V shed 2 bases, J shed 0 bases, and the junction held 2 bases outside the gene matches. CDR1 is SGHRS, CDR2 YFSETQ, per germline. The CDR3 length is 15 residues. This chain's CDR3 is CASSFSGVSTDTQYF. DNA for the CDR3: TGCGCCAGCAGCTTTAGCGGGGTGAGCACAGATACGCAGTATTTT.

This chain connects TRBV29-1 to TRBJ2-6; D gene unclear. CDR1 is SQVTM, CDR2 ANQGSEA, per germline. The CDR3 loop spans 13 amino acids. The V end was cut by 4 bases, the J end by 0 bases, with 4 bases between. The CDR3 here is CSVGASGANVLTF. The DNA of the CDR3 is TGCAGCGTTGGAGCCTCTGGGGCCAACGTCCTGACTTTC.

The chain has TRBV7-8 and TRBJ2-1, with a possible D match to TRBD1 (5 bases). V lost 2 bases to trimming and J lost 2 bases, with 13 bases between them. In germline, CDR1 is SGHVS, CDR2 FQNEAQ. The length of the CDR3 is 16 residues. The CDR3 DNA reads as TGTGCCAGCAGCTTATACGCACAGGTGGCCTACAATGAGCAGTTCTTC. The encoded protein is CASSLYAQVAYNEQFF.

The V and J genes are TRBV9 and TRBJ2-1; possible D gene TRBD2, 6 bases. This CDR3 has 15 amino acids. V shed 0 bases and J shed 6 bases, with 13 bases lying between them. The germline CDR1 and CDR2 sequences are SGDLS and YYNGEE. The CDR3 reads CASSVGGGSINEQFF. As DNA, the CDR3 is TGTGCCAGCAGCGTAGGGGGAGGTTCGATCAATGAGCAGTTCTTC.

J is TRBJ2-5 and V is TRBV19; 10 bases fit TRBD2. CDR3 size: 15 residues. Germline assignment: CDR1 LNHDA and CDR2 SQIVND (reference sequence). V lost 5 bases and J lost 3; bases outside the gene matches: 6. The chain's CDR3 is CASSGGLALEETQYF. Here the CDR3 DNA reads TGTGCCAGTAGTGGGGGACTAGCGCTAGAAGAGACCCAGTACTTC.

The chain joins TRBV11-3 to TRBJ1-1, with unresolved D. The CDR3 covers 14 residues. V was shortened by 5 bases and J by 0 bases, with 10 bases between the two germline ends. Per germline, CDR1 SGHNT and CDR2 YENEEA. The CDR3 DNA sequence: TGTGCCAGCAGCCGACAAGGAATGAACACTGAAGCTTTCTTT. It yields the protein CASSRQGMNTEAFF.

This clone occurred once. The chain links TRBV30 to TRBJ1-1; unclear D gene. The CDR3 is 13 residues long. The germline CDR1 and CDR2 sequences are GTSNPN and SVGIG (reference sequence). Deletions cut 0 bases from V and 5 bases from J, with 10 bases between. CDR3 region: CAWSVEVGTEAFF. The CDR3 DNA reads as TGTGCCTGGAGTGTAGAGGTTGGAACTGAAGCTTTCTTT.

V is TRBV7-6 and J is TRBJ1-1, with a possible D match to TRBD1 (6 bases). V was clipped by 2 bases and J by 5 bases, with 9 bases between them. CDR3 length equals 13 residues. Germline V gene data show CDR1 as SGHVS and CDR2 as FNYEAQ. In DNA form, the CDR3 reads TGTGCCAGCAGCTTAACAGGGAGTACTGAAGCTTTCTTT. It specifies CASSLTGSTEAFF.

The V call is TRBV4-1, the J call TRBJ2-5; TRBD1 is a possible D gene (5 bases). The J call may be incorrect, as the DNA end agrees better with TRBJ2-7. The CDR3 runs 13 residues. The germline V gene has CDR1 MGHRA and CDR2 YSYEKL. The CDR3 sequence is CASSDRLTYEQYF. CDR3 sequence (DNA): TGCGCCAGCAGCGACAGACTTACCTACGAGCAGTACTTC.

The V and J genes are TRBV28 and TRBJ1-5; TRBD1 matches at 8 bases. Germline loops: CDR1 MDHEN, CDR2 SYDVKM. V lost 10 bases to trimming and J lost 4 bases; unmatched junction nucleotides: 12. The CDR3 sequence is 15 residues long. As DNA, the CDR3 is TGTGCCACCAATGCCGGACAGGGCCAGAATCAGCCCCAGCATTTT. It is translated as CATNAGQGQNQPQHF.

The chain has TRBV6-1 and TRBJ1-2, with D uncertain. The V gene's germline CDR1 is MNHNS and CDR2 SASEGT. V was shortened by 4 bases and J by 4 bases, with 10 bases between the two germline ends. The CDR3 extends over 13 amino acids. In DNA form, the CDR3 reads TGTGCCAGCAGTGGTCTCGAGTTCTATGGCTACACCTTC. Amino acid sequence: CASSGLEFYGYTF.